One sample yielded the 7 T cell receptor beta chains listed below, sequenced in a study of T-cell memory formation after mild COVID-19. TCRdb reprocessed the 5' RACE reads via MiXCR and lists one record per CDR3 protein. The repertoire consists of about 390,000 distinct CDR3 sequences, with roughly 15% occurring once and the leading ten covering 20% to 25%. The material sequenced was PBMCs or a T cell subset sorted from them (not recorded which). The receptors were sampled from a young man who had mild COVID-19 (a few samples of this study predate the infection). Cell type and time point are not known.

In its sample, this clonotype was seen a few times. This sequence joins TRBV12-5 and TRBJ2-3, with 7 bases that match TRBD2. V lost 6 bases and J lost 1; bases outside the gene matches: 10. The CDR3 consists of 16 residues. Per the germline V gene, CDR1 is LGHNT and CDR2 is FRNRAP. The CDR3 loop reads CASGETLSGGTDTQYF. In DNA, the CDR3 is TGTGCTAGTGGCGAAACCCTCAGCGGGGGCACAGATACGCAGTATTTT.

The table lists this clonotype with many counts. The chain recombines TRBV9 with TRBJ1-5, with a weak D call TRBD1 (5 bases). Trimming took off 2 bases at V and 0 bases at J, with 6 bases between the two ends. This CDR3 spans 14 amino acids. The germline V gene has CDR1 SGDLS and CDR2 YYNGEE. In nucleotides, the CDR3 is TGTGCCAGCAGCGTGGGGGATAGCAATCAGCCCCAGCATTTT. It codes for CASSVGDSNQPQHF.

The chain employs TRBV9 and TRBJ2-2, with D possibly matching TRBD1 (6 bases). With 1 base removed from V and 3 bases from J, the gap between germline ends came to 13 bases. Germline V CDR1 and CDR2: SGDLS, YYNGEE. The CDR3 runs 16 residues. CDR3 bases: TGTGCCAGCAGCGTACGGCAGGGGCCCTACACCGGGGAGCTGTTTTTT. Protein: CASSVRQGPYTGELFF.

By sample fraction, this clonotype is medium-sized. The rearrangement links TRBV7-2 to TRBJ2-5, with 8 nucleotides matching TRBD2. This CDR3 comprises 14 residues. Germline-derived CDR1 and CDR2 are SGHTA and FQGNSA. The J segment lost 4 bases and the V segment lost 4 bases, leaving 5 bases of the junction unmatched. This CDR3 reads CASSSGGAPETQYF. The CDR3 coding sequence is TGTGCCAGCAGCTCCGGGGGGGCCCCAGAGACCCAGTACTTC.

V gene TRBV20-1 combines with J gene TRBJ2-5; TRBD2 matches at 8 bases. This CDR3 spans 15 amino acids. The trim removed 3 bases at V and 5 bases at J, leaving 11 bases unmatched. The germline gives CDR1 DFQATT, CDR2 SNEGSKA (reference sequence). CDR3 nucleotide sequence: TGCAGTGCTAGCCTCGGGGGGGCGTGGGATGAGACCCAGTACTTC. It is translated as CSASLGGAWDETQYF.

The rearrangement links TRBV5-4 to TRBJ2-2, with D possibly matching TRBD2 (6 bases). V lost 0 bases and J lost 3, with 12 bases in between. The CDR3 has 16 residues. CDR1 SGHNT and CDR2 YYREEE come from the germline V gene (reference sequence). CDR3 protein: CASSLASSAHTGELFF. CDR3 coding DNA: TGTGCCAGCAGCTTGGCCTCTAGCGCGCACACCGGGGAGCTGTTTTTT.

In its sample, this clonotype was seen a few times. The rearrangement joins TRBV7-8 to TRBJ2-1; 10 bases are shared with TRBD2. The germline CDR1 and CDR2 sequences are SGHVS and FQNEAQ. The CDR3 totals 17 residues. V lost 5 bases, J lost 7 bases, and 14 bases stayed unmatched. The CDR3 loop is CASSLRGSGGPKNEQFF. The CDR3 nucleotides are TGTGCCAGCAGCCTACGTGGTAGCGGGGGGCCAAAGAATGAGCAGTTCTTC.